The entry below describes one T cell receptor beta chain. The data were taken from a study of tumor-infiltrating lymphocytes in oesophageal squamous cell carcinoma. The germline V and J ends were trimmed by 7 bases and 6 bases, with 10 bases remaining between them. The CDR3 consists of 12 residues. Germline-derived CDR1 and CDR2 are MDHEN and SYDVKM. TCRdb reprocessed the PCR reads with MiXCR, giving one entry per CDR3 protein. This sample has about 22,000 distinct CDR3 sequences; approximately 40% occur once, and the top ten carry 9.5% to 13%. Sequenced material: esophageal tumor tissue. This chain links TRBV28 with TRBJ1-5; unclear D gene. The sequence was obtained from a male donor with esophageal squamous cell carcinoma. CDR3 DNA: TGTGCCAGCACTGGGTTCGGTCAGCCCCAGCATTTT. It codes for CASTGFGQPQHF.